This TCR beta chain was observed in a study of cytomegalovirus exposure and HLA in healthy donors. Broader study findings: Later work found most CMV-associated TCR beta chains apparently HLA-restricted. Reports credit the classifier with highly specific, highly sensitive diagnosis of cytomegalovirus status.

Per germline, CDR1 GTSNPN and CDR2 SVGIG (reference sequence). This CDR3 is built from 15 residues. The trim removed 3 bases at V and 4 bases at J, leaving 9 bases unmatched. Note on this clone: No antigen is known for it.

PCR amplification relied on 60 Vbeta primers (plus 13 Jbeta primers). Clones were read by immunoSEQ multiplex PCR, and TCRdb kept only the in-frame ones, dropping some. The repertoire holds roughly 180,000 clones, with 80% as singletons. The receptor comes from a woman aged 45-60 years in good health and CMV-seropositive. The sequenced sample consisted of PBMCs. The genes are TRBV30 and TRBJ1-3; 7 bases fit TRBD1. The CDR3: CAWRGDREAGNTIYF. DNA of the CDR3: TGTGCCTGGAGGGGCGACAGGGAGGCGGGAAACACCATATATTTT.